The 30 T cell receptor beta chains presented below share a single source sample, sequenced in a study of blood T cell repertoires in COVID-19. Method: immunoSEQ multiplex PCR; TCRdb's copy keeps in-frame clones and lacks some. The sample holds 200,000 to 250,000 clones, roughly 89% seen once. Sequencing used peripheral blood. The receptor source for this set is a man younger than 40 who had recovered from COVID-19.

Of note for this clone: It may be a read error: a sequence one base away is much more abundant. This sequence joins TRBV12-3 or TRBV12-4 and TRBJ1-2; TRBD1 might be the D (6 bases). Trimming pared 4 bases from V and 3 bases from J, leaving 6 bases between. The CDR3 covers 12 residues. The CDR3 loop is CASSSGDYGYTF. CDR3 in DNA: TGTGCCAGCAGTTCAGGGGACTATGGCTACACCTTC.

The V and J genes are TRBV5-1 and TRBJ2-3, with 7 bases identical to TRBD1. The CDR3 runs 18 residues. Germline V gene data show CDR1 as SGHRS and CDR2 as YFSETQ. J was trimmed by 3 bases and V by 0 bases; bases with no gene match: 13. CDR3 residues: CASSLEGRTGSMTDTQYF. The CDR3 nucleotides are TGCGCCAGCAGCTTGGAAGGCCGGACAGGTAGTATGACAGATACGCAGTATTTT.

The V and J genes are TRBV9 and TRBJ1-6; D perhaps matches TRBD1 (5 bases). Germline CDR1 and CDR2: SGDLS and YYNGEE. V was trimmed by 0 bases and J by 8 bases, leaving 9 bases between them. The CDR3 sequence is 14 residues long. The CDR3 protein is CASSVVGRDSPLHF. CDR3 DNA: TGTGCCAGCAGCGTAGTGGGCAGGGATTCACCCCTCCACTTT.

The chain combines TRBV6-2 or TRBV6-3 with TRBJ1-6; no clear D gene. Trimming cost V 5 bases and J 4 bases, with 12 bases left between them. The CDR3 spans 15 residues. Germline lookup yields CDR1 MNHEY and CDR2 SVGEGT. The CDR3 is CASSTLGSYNSPLHF. In DNA, the CDR3 is TGTGCCAGCAGTACCCTCGGGTCTTATAATTCACCCCTCCACTTT.

This sequence joins TRBV24-1 and TRBJ2-1; D is uncertain. This CDR3 region has 13 residues. V lost 2 bases to trimming and J lost 3 bases, with 4 bases between them. In germline, CDR1 is KGHDR, CDR2 SFDVKD. The CDR3 sequence: CATSDSNYNEQFF. The CDR3, as DNA: TGTGCCACCAGTGATTCTAACTACAATGAGCAGTTCTTC.

The chain recombines TRBV4-2 with TRBJ2-1; TRBD1 aligns across 7 bases. Germline loops: CDR1 LGHNA, CDR2 YNFKEQ. The CDR3 has 15 amino acids. V trimming: 1 base; J trimming: 7 bases; junction bases outside the gene matches: 7. The CDR3 loop is CASSQAGQDSNEQFF. CDR3 DNA sequence: TGTGCCAGCAGCCAAGCCGGACAGGATTCGAATGAGCAGTTCTTC.

Only one count was recorded for this clone. The rearrangement joins TRBV12-5 to TRBJ1-5; D possibly corresponds to TRBD1 (5 bases). V was clipped by 0 bases and J by 4 bases, with 13 bases between them. CDR3 length: 16 amino acids. CDR1 LGHNT and CDR2 FRNRAP come from the germline V gene. Here the CDR3 reads CASGLVGGGGNQPQHF. The CDR3 nucleotides read TGTGCTAGTGGTTTGGTAGGCGGGGGGGGGAATCAGCCCCAGCATTTT.

This chain joins TRBV18 and TRBJ2-4, with a weak D call TRBD2 (5 bases). V lost 5 bases and J lost 1, with 15 bases in between. Germline V gives CDR1 KGHSH, CDR2 LQKENI. This CDR3 spans 16 amino acids. The CDR3 loop reads CASSSDFPGAKNIQYF. Here the CDR3 DNA reads TGTGCCAGCTCATCCGACTTTCCGGGGGCCAAAAACATTCAGTACTTC.

This clone was counted a single time. This chain joins TRBV7-2 and TRBJ2-5; TRBD2 aligns across 8 bases. The CDR3 contains 16 residues. Germline V lookup: CDR1 SGHTA, CDR2 FQGNSA. V lost 1 base to trimming and J lost 4 bases; unmatched junction nucleotides: 8. The CDR3 loop is CASSLGRGVQGETQYF. CDR3 DNA sequence: TGTGCCAGCAGCTTAGGGCGGGGGGTTCAGGGAGAGACCCAGTACTTC. Based on the CDR3 plus reference TRBV7-2 and TRBJ2-5, the full variable domain is GAGVSQSPSNKVTEKGKDVELRCDPISGHTALYWYRQSLGQGLEFLIYFQGNSAPDKSGLPSDRFSAERTGGSVSTLTIQRTQQEDSAVYLCASSLGRGVQGETQYFGPGTRLLVL.

The rearrangement uses TRBV5-6 and TRBJ2-5; 11 nucleotides agree with TRBD2. The CDR3 totals 19 residues. CDR1 is SGHDT and CDR2 is YYEEEE in the germline V gene. The junction had 16 bases not matched to a gene; V was cut back by 4 bases and J by 2 bases. The DNA of the CDR3 is TGTGCCAGCAGCCCGCTAGGACTAGCGGGCCATAGTTTTCAAGAGACCCAGTACTTC. Translation: CASSPLGLAGHSFQETQYF.

The rearrangement joins TRBV25-1 to TRBJ1-2, with D unclear. Germline assignment: CDR1 MGHDK and CDR2 SYGVNS. Deletions cut 8 bases from V and 6 bases from J, with 19 bases between. This CDR3 has 14 amino acids. The CDR3 DNA is TGTGCCAGCGGAGATCCCAATAAACGGGATGGCTACACCTTC. Encoded protein: CASGDPNKRDGYTF.

The V call is TRBV10-3, the J call TRBJ1-1, with D maybe TRBD1 (5 bases). Deletions cut 7 bases from V and 0 bases from J, with 12 bases between. The CDR3 is 14 amino acids. The germline gives CDR1 ENHRY, CDR2 SYGVKD. In DNA, the CDR3 is TGTGCCATCACCCCGGGGGGGATGAACACTGAAGCTTTCTTT. The encoded protein is CAITPGGMNTEAFF.

V is TRBV27 and J is TRBJ2-1, with D perhaps matching TRBD2 (6 bases). Germline V gene data show CDR1 as MNHEY and CDR2 as SMNVEV (reference sequence). The CDR3 totals 12 residues. V lost 8 bases, J lost 7 bases, and 12 bases lay in between. CDR3 sequence (DNA): TGTGCCAGCTCAATGGAGGGGAATGAGCAGTTCTTC. Its protein product is CASSMEGNEQFF.

For this clone: One junction end disagrees with the germline gene, perhaps due to a read error. V usage is TRBV6-5 and J usage is TRBJ2-3, with D tentatively TRBD2 (5 bases). CDR3 length: 13 residues. Germline V gene lookup returns CDR1 MNHEY and CDR2 SVGAGI. The CDR3 coding sequence is TGTGCCAGCAGTCCCGTCGATGTAGCCGGGATCCGCTTT. This encodes CASSPVDVAGIRF.

This chain connects TRBV5-8 to TRBJ2-3, with unresolved D. Germline V gives CDR1 SGHTS, CDR2 YDEGEE. V gave up 6 bases and J gave up 4 bases, with 18 bases separating them. The CDR3 runs 15 residues. Written as DNA, the CDR3 is TGTGCCAGCACTAGACCTCTTGGAGAGGCAGATACGCAGTATTTT. This translates into CASTRPLGEADTQYF.

V usage is TRBV7-2 and J usage is TRBJ2-2; 8 bases match TRBD2. CDR3 length equals 17 residues. The germline gives CDR1 SGHTA, CDR2 FQGNSA. V was pared by 4 bases and J by 5 bases, with 12 bases of the junction left unmatched. Here the CDR3 reads CASSSRAGAVRTGELFF. Written as DNA, the CDR3 is TGTGCCAGCAGCTCCCGAGCGGGGGCTGTGAGGACCGGGGAGCTGTTTTTT.

The V gene is TRBV11-3, the J gene TRBJ2-1; 7 bases are a match to TRBD2. Germline V gene lookup returns CDR1 SGHNT and CDR2 YENEEA. This CDR3 has 14 residues. Unmatched junction bases numbered 3, after V lost 2 bases and J lost 5 bases. The DNA of the CDR3 is TGTGCCAGCAGCTTAACGGGGGGACACAATGAGCAGTTCTTC. It encodes CASSLTGGHNEQFF.

The chain couples TRBV11-3 to TRBJ2-7; 7 bases line up with TRBD1. The V gene end was trimmed by 4 bases and the J gene end by 5 bases; junction bases not matched to a gene: 8. Germline CDR1 is SGHNT and CDR2 is YENEEA. CDR3 length: 14 residues. In nucleotides, the CDR3 is TGTGCCAGCAGCTCCCGTGACAGGGCCCACGAGCAGTACTTC. Translating gives CASSSRDRAHEQYF.

The chain has TRBV5-1 and TRBJ2-7; D call uncertain. Germline V gene sequence: CDR1 SGHRS, CDR2 YFSETQ. The CDR3 length is 14 residues. V was shortened by 0 bases and J by 1 base, with 8 bases between the two germline ends. The CDR3 sequence is CASSLEQRSYEQYF. For the CDR3, the DNA is TGCGCCAGCAGCTTGGAGCAGAGGTCCTACGAGCAGTACTTC.

The chain has TRBV4-2 and TRBJ1-5; TRBD1 might be the D (6 bases). CDR1 and CDR2 from the germline V gene are LGHNA and YNFKEQ. V shed 3 bases and J shed 4 bases, with 10 bases lying between them. The CDR3 totals 14 residues. The CDR3 loop reads CASSHTGSNQPQHF. Written as DNA, the CDR3 is TGTGCCAGCAGCCACACAGGGAGTAATCAGCCCCAGCATTTT.

This clone was seen a few times. V and J are TRBV10-3 and TRBJ2-1; TRBD2 might be the D (6 bases). V lost 2 bases, J lost 1 base, and 12 bases lay in between. From germline, CDR1 is ENHRY and CDR2 SYGVKD. This CDR3 is built from 16 residues. The CDR3 here is CAISEGSAGSYNEQFF. The CDR3 DNA sequence: TGTGCCATCAGTGAGGGCTCAGCGGGTTCCTACAATGAGCAGTTCTTC.

The V gene is TRBV27, the J gene TRBJ1-4, with D tentatively TRBD1 (5 bases). The CDR3 is 15 residues long. V lost 5 bases and J 4 bases, leaving 14 bases between the germline ends. CDR1 MNHEY and CDR2 SMNVEV come from the germline V gene (reference sequence). The CDR3 is CASSPYSTVNEKLFF. The CDR3, as DNA: TGTGCCAGCAGTCCCTATTCGACAGTTAATGAAAAACTGTTTTTT.

The chain is built from TRBV2 and TRBJ1-5, with D tentatively TRBD1 (5 bases). Deletions cut 5 bases from V and 0 bases from J, with 17 bases between. This CDR3 is built from 17 residues. Germline assignment: CDR1 SNHLY and CDR2 FYNNEI. The CDR3 loop is CASSTSPGGYSNQPQHF. Here the CDR3 DNA reads TGTGCCAGCAGTACCTCACCGGGGGGTTATAGCAATCAGCCCCAGCATTTT.

The rearrangement joins TRBV19 to TRBJ2-3, with 8 nucleotides matching TRBD2. In germline, CDR1 is LNHDA, CDR2 SQIVND (reference sequence). The CDR3 has 16 amino acids. V lost 7 bases and J lost 0; bases outside the gene matches: 9. Written as DNA, the CDR3 is TGTGCCAGTAAGACGGTTAGCGGGGTAAGCACAGATACGCAGTATTTT. Amino acids: CASKTVSGVSTDTQYF. The complete variable domain, with remaining parts taken from reference TRBV19 and TRBJ2-3, reads DGGITQSPKYLFRKEGQNVTLSCEQNLNHDAMYWYRQDPGQGLRLIYYSQIVNDFQKGDIAEGYSVSREKKESFPLTVTSAQKNPTAFYLCASKTVSGVSTDTQYFGPGTRLTVL.

The chain combines TRBV27 with TRBJ2-7; no reliable D call. From germline, CDR1 is MNHEY and CDR2 SMNVEV (reference sequence). CDR3 length equals 12 residues. Trimming cost V 5 bases and J 3 bases, with 8 bases left between them. CDR3 protein: CASSPGLYEQYF. The DNA for the CDR3 is TGTGCCAGCAGTCCGGGTCTCTACGAGCAGTACTTC.

The chain uses TRBV2 and TRBJ2-1; no clear D gene. This CDR3 has 14 amino acids. Deletions cut 8 bases from V and 4 bases from J, with 15 bases between. In germline, CDR1 is SNHLY, CDR2 FYNNEI. Here the CDR3 DNA reads TGTGCCAGCCTCCCAAACTCTTTATACAATGAGCAGTTCTTC. It codes for CASLPNSLYNEQFF.

The chain couples TRBV7-9 to TRBJ2-7; D might be TRBD2 (6 bases). Trimming took 0 bases from V and 4 from J, leaving 16 bases between them. CDR3 length: 16 residues. CDR1 is SEHNR and CDR2 is FQNEAQ in the germline V gene (reference sequence). In DNA form, the CDR3 reads TGTGCCAGCAGCTTAGCGCGTACTCCGGGGGAGTACGAGCAGTACTTC. As protein: CASSLARTPGEYEQYF.

The gene calls are TRBV7-2 and TRBJ2-3, with a weak D call TRBD1 (5 bases). This CDR3 region has 13 residues. In germline, CDR1 is SGHTA, CDR2 FQGNSA. Trimming stripped 1 base from V and 8 bases from J, with 10 bases between. This CDR3 is CASSLVGEGTQYF. The CDR3 region has the DNA TGTGCCAGCAGCTTAGTAGGGGAAGGTACGCAGTATTTT.

This clone occurred once. The chain has TRBV5-4 and TRBJ2-5; maybe TRBD2 (6 bases). V lost 7 bases to trimming and J lost 5 bases, with 9 bases between them. CDR1 and CDR2 from the germline V gene are SGHNT and YYREEE (reference sequence). This CDR3 comprises 11 residues. CDR3 region: CASSGGETQYF. DNA of the CDR3: TGTGCCAGCTCCGGAGGGGAGACCCAGTACTTC.

The chain recombines TRBV5-4 with TRBJ2-2; 11 bases align to TRBD1. V shed 0 bases, J shed 4 bases, and the junction held 2 bases outside the gene matches. CDR1 and CDR2 from the germline V gene are SGHNT and YYREEE (reference sequence). The CDR3 is made up of 16 amino acids. The CDR3 DNA reads TGTGCCAGCAGCTTGGACGGGACAGGGGGCACCGGGGAGCTGTTTTTT. Protein: CASSLDGTGGTGELFF.